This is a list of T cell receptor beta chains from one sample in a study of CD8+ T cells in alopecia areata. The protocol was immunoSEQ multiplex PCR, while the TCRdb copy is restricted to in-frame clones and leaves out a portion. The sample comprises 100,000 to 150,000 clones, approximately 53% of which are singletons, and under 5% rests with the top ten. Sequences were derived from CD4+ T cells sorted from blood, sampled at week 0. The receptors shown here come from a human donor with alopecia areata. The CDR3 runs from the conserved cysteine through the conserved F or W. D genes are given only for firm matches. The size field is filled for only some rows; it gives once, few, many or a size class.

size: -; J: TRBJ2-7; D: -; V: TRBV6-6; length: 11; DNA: TGTGCCAGCAGGGCAGGCTACGAGCAGTACTTC; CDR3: CASRAGYEQYF
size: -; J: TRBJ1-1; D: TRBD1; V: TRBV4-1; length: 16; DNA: TGCGCCAGCAGTCTGGGACAGGGGGCTTCGAACACTGAAGCTTTCTTT; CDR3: CASSLGQGASNTEAFF
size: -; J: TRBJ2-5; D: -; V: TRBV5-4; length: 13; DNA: TGTGCCAGCAGCCGCGGACTTGGCGAGACCCAGTACTTC; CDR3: CASSRGLGETQYF
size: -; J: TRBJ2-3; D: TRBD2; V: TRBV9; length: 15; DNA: TGTGCCAGCAGCGGGCTAGCGGGGCTGACAGATACGCAGTATTTT; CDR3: CASSGLAGLTDTQYF
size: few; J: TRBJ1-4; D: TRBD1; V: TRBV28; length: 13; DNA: TGTGTCAGCAGTCGACAGGGGTCTGAAAAACTGTTTTTT; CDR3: CVSSRQGSEKLFF
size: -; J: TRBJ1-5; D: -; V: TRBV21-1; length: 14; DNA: TGTGCCAGCAGCAAAGAGGGACACCATCAGCCCCAGCATTTT; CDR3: CASSKEGHHQPQHF
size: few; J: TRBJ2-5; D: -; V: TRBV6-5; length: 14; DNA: TGTGCCAGCATCCCCCCCGGGGGCGGAGAGACCCAGTACTTC; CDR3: CASIPPGGGETQYF
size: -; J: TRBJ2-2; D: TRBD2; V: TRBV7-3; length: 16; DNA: TGTGCCAGCAGCCCGACCTCTAGCGGCGGCACCGGGGAGCTGTTTTTT; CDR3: CASSPTSSGGTGELFF
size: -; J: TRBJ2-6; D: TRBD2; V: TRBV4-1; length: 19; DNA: TGCGCCAGCAGCCAAGACGGACTAGCGGGGGGCTCTGGGGCCAACGTCCTGACTTTC; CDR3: CASSQDGLAGGSGANVLTF
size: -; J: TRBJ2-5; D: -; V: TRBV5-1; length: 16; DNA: TGCGCCAGCAGCTTGGTAACAGGGACCGTCCAAGAGACCCAGTACTTC; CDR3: CASSLVTGTVQETQYF
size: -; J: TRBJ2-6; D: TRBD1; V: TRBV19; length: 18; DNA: TGTGCCAGTAACCCGACAGGGGCCTTCCTCTCTGGGGCCAACGTCCTGACTTTC; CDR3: CASNPTGAFLSGANVLTF
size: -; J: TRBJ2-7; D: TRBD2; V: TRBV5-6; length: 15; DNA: TGTGCCAGCAGCTCGAAGACTAGCGGGGGATACGAGCAGTACTTC; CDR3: CASSSKTSGGYEQYF
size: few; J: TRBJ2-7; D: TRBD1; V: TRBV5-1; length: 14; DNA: TGCGCCAGCAGCACGGGACAGGGGTCCTACGAGCAGTACTTC; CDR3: CASSTGQGSYEQYF
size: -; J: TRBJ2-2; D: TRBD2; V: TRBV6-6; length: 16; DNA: TGTGCCAGCAGGCGCGACCTAGCGGGCAACACCGGGGAGCTGTTTTTT; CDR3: CASRRDLAGNTGELFF
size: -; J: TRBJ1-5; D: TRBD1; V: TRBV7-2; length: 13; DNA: TGTGCCAGCAGCGAAGACAGGGCTCAGCCCCAGCATTTT; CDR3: CASSEDRAQPQHF
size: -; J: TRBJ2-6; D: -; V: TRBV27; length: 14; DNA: TGTGCCAGCAGTTTCAGCTCTGGGGCCAACGTCCTGACTTTC; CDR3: CASSFSSGANVLTF
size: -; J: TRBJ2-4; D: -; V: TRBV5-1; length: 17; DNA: TGCGCCAGCAGCTTGGCCTACGTAGGGCGAGCCAAAAACATTCAGTACTTC; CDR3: CASSLAYVGRAKNIQYF
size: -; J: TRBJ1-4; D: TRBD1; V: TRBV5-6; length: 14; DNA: TGTGCCAGCAGCCTGGGACAGCGACGTGAAAAACTGTTTTTT; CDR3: CASSLGQRREKLFF
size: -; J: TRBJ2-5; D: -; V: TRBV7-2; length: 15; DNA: TGTGCCAGCAGCCCGGGACACCGATTCCAAGAGACCCAGTACTTC; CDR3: CASSPGHRFQETQYF
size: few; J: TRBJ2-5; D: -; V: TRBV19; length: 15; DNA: TGTGCCAGTAGTCCAACCGCCGGGGCCCAAGAGACCCAGTACTTC; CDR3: CASSPTAGAQETQYF
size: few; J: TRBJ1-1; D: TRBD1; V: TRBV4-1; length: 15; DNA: TGCGCCAGCAGCCCCGGGACAGGGGGCAACACTGAAGCTTTCTTT; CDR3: CASSPGTGGNTEAFF
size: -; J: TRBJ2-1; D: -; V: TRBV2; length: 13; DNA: TGTGCCAGCACCCGGGGGCAAGGGAATGAGCAGTTCTTC; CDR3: CASTRGQGNEQFF